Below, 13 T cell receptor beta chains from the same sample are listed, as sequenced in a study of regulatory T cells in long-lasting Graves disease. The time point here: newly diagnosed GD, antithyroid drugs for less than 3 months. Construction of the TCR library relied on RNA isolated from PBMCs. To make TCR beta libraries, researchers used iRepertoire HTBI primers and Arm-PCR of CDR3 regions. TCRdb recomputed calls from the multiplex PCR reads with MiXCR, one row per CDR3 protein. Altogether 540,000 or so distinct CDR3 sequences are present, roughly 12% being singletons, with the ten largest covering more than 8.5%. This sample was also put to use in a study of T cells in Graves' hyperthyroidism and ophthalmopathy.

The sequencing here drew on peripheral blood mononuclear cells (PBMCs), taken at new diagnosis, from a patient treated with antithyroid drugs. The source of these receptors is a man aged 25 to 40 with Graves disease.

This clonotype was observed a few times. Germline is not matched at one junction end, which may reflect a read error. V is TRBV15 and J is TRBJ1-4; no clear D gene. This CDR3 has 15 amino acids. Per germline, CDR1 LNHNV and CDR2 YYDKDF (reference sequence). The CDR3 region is CAASRVLGSNEKLFF. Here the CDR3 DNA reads TGTGCCGCCAGCAGAGTATTAGGGTCTAATGAAAAACTGTTTTTT.

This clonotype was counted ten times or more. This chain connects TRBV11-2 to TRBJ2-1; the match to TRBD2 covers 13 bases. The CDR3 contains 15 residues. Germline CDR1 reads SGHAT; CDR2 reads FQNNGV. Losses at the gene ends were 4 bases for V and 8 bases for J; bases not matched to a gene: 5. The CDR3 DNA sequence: TGTGCCAGCAGCTGGACTAGCGGGGGCGGAGATGAGCAGTTCTTC. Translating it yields CASSWTSGGGDEQFF. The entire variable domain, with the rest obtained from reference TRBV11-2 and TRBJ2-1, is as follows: EAGVAQSPRYKIIEKRQSVAFWCNPISGHATLYWYQQILGQGPKLLIQFQNNGVVDDSQLPKDRFSAERLKGVDSTLKIQPAKLEDSAVYLCASSWTSGGGDEQFFGPGTRLTVL.

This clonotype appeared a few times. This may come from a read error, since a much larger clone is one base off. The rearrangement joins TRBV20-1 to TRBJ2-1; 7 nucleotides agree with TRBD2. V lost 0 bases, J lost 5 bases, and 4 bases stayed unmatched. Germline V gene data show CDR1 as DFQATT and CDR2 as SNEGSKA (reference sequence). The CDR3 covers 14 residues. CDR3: CSARDGREDNEQFF. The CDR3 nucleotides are TGCAGTGCTAGAGATGGACGGGAGGACAATGAGCAGTTCTTC.

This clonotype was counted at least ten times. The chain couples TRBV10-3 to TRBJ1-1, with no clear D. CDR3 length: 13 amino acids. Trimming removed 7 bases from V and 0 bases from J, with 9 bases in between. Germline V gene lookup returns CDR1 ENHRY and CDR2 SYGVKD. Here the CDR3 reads CAITKGLNTEAFF. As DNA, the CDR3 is TGTGCCATCACCAAAGGGTTGAACACTGAAGCTTTCTTT.

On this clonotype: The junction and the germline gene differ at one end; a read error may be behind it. CDR3 loop: CAGSLDYPELAGLSKTYNEQFF. For the CDR3, the DNA is TGTGCCGGCAGCTTGGACTATCCGGAACTAGCGGGACTGAGTAAGACCTACAATGAGCAGTTCTTC. V usage is TRBV11-2 and J usage is TRBJ2-1; 10 bases fit TRBD2. This CDR3 has 22 amino acids. CDR1 and CDR2 (germline): SGHAT, FQNNGV.

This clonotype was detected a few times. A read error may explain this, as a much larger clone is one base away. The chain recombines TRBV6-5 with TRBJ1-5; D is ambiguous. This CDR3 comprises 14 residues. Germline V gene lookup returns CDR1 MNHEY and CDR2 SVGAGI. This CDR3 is CAGSSGDGYQPQHF. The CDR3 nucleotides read TGTGCCGGCAGTTCCGGGGATGGGTATCAGCCCCAGCATTTT.

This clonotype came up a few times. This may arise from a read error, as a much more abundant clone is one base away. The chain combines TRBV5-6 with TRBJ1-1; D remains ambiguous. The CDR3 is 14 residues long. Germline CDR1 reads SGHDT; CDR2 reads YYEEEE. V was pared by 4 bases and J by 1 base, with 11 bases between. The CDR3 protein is CASSHAIGNTEAFF. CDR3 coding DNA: TGTGCCAGCAGCCATGCGATAGGGAACACTGAAGCTTTCTTT.

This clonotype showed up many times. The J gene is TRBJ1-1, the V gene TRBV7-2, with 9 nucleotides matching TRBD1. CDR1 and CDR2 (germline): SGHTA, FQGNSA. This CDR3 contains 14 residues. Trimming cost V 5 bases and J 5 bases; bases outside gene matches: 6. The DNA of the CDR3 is TGTGCCAGCAGCAAGGACAGGGGAGGAACTGAAGCTTTCTTT. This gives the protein CASSKDRGGTEAFF.

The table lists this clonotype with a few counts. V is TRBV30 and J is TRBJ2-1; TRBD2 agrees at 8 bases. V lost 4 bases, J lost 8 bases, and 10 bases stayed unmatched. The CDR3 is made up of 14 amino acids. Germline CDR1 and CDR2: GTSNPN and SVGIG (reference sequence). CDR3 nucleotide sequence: TGTGCCTGGACCCCGGGAGGGCCTAGGGATGAGCAGTTCTTC. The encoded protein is CAWTPGGPRDEQFF.

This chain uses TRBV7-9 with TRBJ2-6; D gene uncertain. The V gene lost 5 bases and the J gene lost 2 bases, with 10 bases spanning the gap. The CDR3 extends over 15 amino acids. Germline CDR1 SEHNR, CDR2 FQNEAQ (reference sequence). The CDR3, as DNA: TGTGCCAGCAGCCCTAAACGGGCTGGGGCCAACGTCCTGACTTTC. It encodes CASSPKRAGANVLTF.

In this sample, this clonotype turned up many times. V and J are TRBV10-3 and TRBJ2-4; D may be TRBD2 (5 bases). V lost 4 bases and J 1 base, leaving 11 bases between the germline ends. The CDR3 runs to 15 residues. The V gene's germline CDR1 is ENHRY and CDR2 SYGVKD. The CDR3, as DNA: TGTGCCATCAGTGGTGGGAGTGTCGCCAAAAACATTCAGTACTTC. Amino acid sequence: CAISGGSVAKNIQYF.

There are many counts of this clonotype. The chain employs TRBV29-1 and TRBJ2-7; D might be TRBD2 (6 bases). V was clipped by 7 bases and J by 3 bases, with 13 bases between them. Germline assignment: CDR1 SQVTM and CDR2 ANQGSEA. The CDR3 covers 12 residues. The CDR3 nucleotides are TGCAGCGCCCAAGGAGGGAGCTACGAGCAGTACTTC. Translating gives CSAQGGSYEQYF.

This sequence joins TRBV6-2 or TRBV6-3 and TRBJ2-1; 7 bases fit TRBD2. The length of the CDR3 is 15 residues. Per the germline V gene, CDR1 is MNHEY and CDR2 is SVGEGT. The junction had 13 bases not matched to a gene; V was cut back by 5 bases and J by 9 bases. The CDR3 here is CASSEPSGIGGEQFF. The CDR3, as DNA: TGTGCCAGCAGTGAGCCCAGCGGGATTGGGGGTGAGCAGTTCTTC.